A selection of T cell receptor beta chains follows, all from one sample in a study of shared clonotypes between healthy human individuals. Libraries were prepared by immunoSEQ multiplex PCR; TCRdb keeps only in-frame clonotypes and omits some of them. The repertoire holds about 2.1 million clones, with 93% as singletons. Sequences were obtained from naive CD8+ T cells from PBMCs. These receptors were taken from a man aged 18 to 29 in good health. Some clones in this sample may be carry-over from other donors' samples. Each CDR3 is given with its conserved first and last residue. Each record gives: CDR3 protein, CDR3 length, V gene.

cdr3_aa: CASSLYLAEQYF
cdr3_length: 12
v_call: TRBV7-8

cdr3_aa: CAWSRLGNEQFF
cdr3_length: 12
v_call: TRBV30

cdr3_aa: CASSLGTRPYNEQFF
cdr3_length: 15
v_call: TRBV7-9

cdr3_aa: CAWSVLPGANTEAFF
cdr3_length: 15
v_call: TRBV30

cdr3_aa: CASSLWGGTDTQYF
cdr3_length: 14
v_call: TRBV27

cdr3_aa: CASSLAAGVGSYEQYF
cdr3_length: 16
v_call: TRBV7-8

cdr3_aa: CASRIHGGYGYTF
cdr3_length: 13
v_call: TRBV9

cdr3_aa: CASSTIPTGEGGYTF
cdr3_length: 15
v_call: TRBV6-6

cdr3_aa: CATSSARGRETQYF
cdr3_length: 14
v_call: TRBV15

cdr3_aa: CASSQQTGGNEKLFF
cdr3_length: 15
v_call: TRBV5-6

cdr3_aa: CARVFGTGVSYEQYF
cdr3_length: 15
v_call: TRBV25-1

cdr3_aa: CASSYTGASSYNEQFF
cdr3_length: 16
v_call: TRBV6-5

cdr3_aa: CASSQQGVLTYNEQFF
cdr3_length: 16
v_call: TRBV4-3

cdr3_aa: CASSITGPNQPQHF
cdr3_length: 14
v_call: TRBV7-9

cdr3_aa: CASSIRTGDEQYF
cdr3_length: 13
v_call: TRBV19

cdr3_aa: CASSLGGGYEQYF
cdr3_length: 13
v_call: TRBV5-4

cdr3_aa: CSPWTSGLSSYEQYF
cdr3_length: 15
v_call: TRBV29-1

cdr3_aa: CASTAGGTGELFF
cdr3_length: 13
v_call: TRBV6-5

cdr3_aa: CASSPRHDTYEQYF
cdr3_length: 14
v_call: TRBV4-1

cdr3_aa: CASSLLREGSGSYTF
cdr3_length: 15
v_call: TRBV5-1

cdr3_aa: CASNPGTSGVGYEQYF
cdr3_length: 16
v_call: TRBV27

cdr3_aa: CASSQGRLNTGELFF
cdr3_length: 15
v_call: TRBV4-1

cdr3_aa: CASSPPSNNYNEQFF
cdr3_length: 15
v_call: TRBV7-8

cdr3_aa: CASSLGPFVRDRGRSADEQYF
cdr3_length: 21
v_call: TRBV28

cdr3_aa: CASSRPPDSGTGELFF
cdr3_length: 16
v_call: TRBV4-1

cdr3_aa: CASSPEGGEYSNQPQHF
cdr3_length: 17
v_call: TRBV28

cdr3_aa: CSVSGGAREQFF
cdr3_length: 12
v_call: TRBV29-1

cdr3_aa: CASSLGGLINQPQHF
cdr3_length: 15
v_call: TRBV7-9